Listed below are T cell receptor beta chains from one sample, sequenced in a study of blood T cell repertoires in COVID-19. The data were produced by immunoSEQ multiplex PCR, yet TCRdb's version contains in-frame clones alone and is incomplete. The sample lists about 410,000 clones, less than 95% seen once, with 0.6% in the top ten. The specimen was PBMCs or T cells enriched from blood (not recorded which). Every receptor here comes from a man younger than 35 who had recovered from COVID-19. CDR3s include the opening cysteine and the closing phenylalanine or tryptophan. Each record gives: J gene, V gene, CDR3 protein.

J gene: TRBJ2-5; V gene: TRBV14; CDR3 protein: CASSQTSRETQYF
J gene: TRBJ2-7; V gene: TRBV5-4; CDR3 protein: CASSMRDRDHEQYF
J gene: TRBJ1-3; V gene: TRBV6-5; CDR3 protein: CASSRGQNGNTIYF
J gene: TRBJ2-3; V gene: TRBV7-6; CDR3 protein: CASSLSGAFGDTQYF
J gene: TRBJ1-3; V gene: TRBV7-9; CDR3 protein: CAGSEVSLGNTIYF
J gene: TRBJ2-6; V gene: TRBV7-3; CDR3 protein: CASSVLGTGGIMAGANVLTF
J gene: TRBJ2-1; V gene: TRBV7-9; CDR3 protein: CASSLGLAGSYNEQFF
J gene: TRBJ1-1; V gene: TRBV9; CDR3 protein: CASTFGTTMNTEAFF
J gene: TRBJ1-1; V gene: TRBV19; CDR3 protein: CASTDPRGKWTEAFF
J gene: TRBJ2-7; V gene: TRBV5-1; CDR3 protein: CASSLTGTPYEQYF
J gene: TRBJ2-7; V gene: TRBV19; CDR3 protein: CASSKPVAGSYEQYF
J gene: TRBJ2-1; V gene: TRBV7-3; CDR3 protein: CASSLGTGTGGSNEQFF
J gene: TRBJ1-1; V gene: TRBV15; CDR3 protein: CATSRESEGLTEAFF
J gene: TRBJ1-1; V gene: TRBV11-3; CDR3 protein: CASSLGTGLGTEAFF
J gene: TRBJ1-5; V gene: TRBV19; CDR3 protein: CASSPLQGLSNQPQHF
J gene: TRBJ2-3; V gene: TRBV7-9; CDR3 protein: CASSLVTPSTDTQYF
J gene: TRBJ1-2; V gene: TRBV5-4; CDR3 protein: CASSPWGGHGYTF
J gene: TRBJ2-2; V gene: TRBV28; CDR3 protein: CASSPAGGTGELFF
J gene: TRBJ2-1; V gene: TRBV27; CDR3 protein: CASSLEGARYNEQFF
J gene: TRBJ1-1; V gene: TRBV10-3; CDR3 protein: CAISGTANTEAFF
J gene: TRBJ1-5; V gene: TRBV4-1; CDR3 protein: CASSLQDRQNQPQHF
J gene: TRBJ2-1; V gene: TRBV28; CDR3 protein: CASSLPTSGSSYNEQFF
J gene: TRBJ2-3; V gene: TRBV3-1/TRBV3-2; CDR3 protein: CASSQTNTQYF
J gene: TRBJ1-2; V gene: TRBV19; CDR3 protein: CASNPSGVRGYTF
J gene: TRBJ2-1; V gene: TRBV5-1; CDR3 protein: CASSPLPYNEQFF
J gene: TRBJ1-5; V gene: TRBV29-1; CDR3 protein: CSVGRGSNQPQHF
J gene: TRBJ1-3; V gene: TRBV15; CDR3 protein: CATSRDRGSGNTIYF
J gene: TRBJ2-7; V gene: TRBV10-3; CDR3 protein: CATHALKPGEYF
J gene: TRBJ1-2; V gene: TRBV12-3/TRBV12-4; CDR3 protein: CASSLTGDYGYTF
J gene: TRBJ2-5; V gene: TRBV21-1; CDR3 protein: CASSSRLRQGARETQYF
J gene: TRBJ2-7; V gene: TRBV11-1; CDR3 protein: CASSPLGYEQYF
J gene: TRBJ2-3; V gene: TRBV13; CDR3 protein: CASSGQDRDTDTQYF
J gene: TRBJ2-3; V gene: TRBV7-9; CDR3 protein: CASSLGLAVSTDTQYF
J gene: TRBJ2-7; V gene: TRBV7-9; CDR3 protein: CASSSQGTVGDEQYF
J gene: TRBJ2-2; V gene: TRBV28; CDR3 protein: CASSSPSGDAGELFF
J gene: TRBJ1-1; V gene: TRBV21-1; CDR3 protein: CASSNPSKGLKNTEAFF
J gene: TRBJ1-1; V gene: TRBV29-1; CDR3 protein: CSVRGLNTEAFF
J gene: TRBJ2-1; V gene: TRBV11-1; CDR3 protein: CASSPGMWSYNEQFF
J gene: TRBJ2-1; V gene: TRBV29-1; CDR3 protein: CSVVPLAAGIVNEQFF
J gene: TRBJ1-5; V gene: TRBV3-1/TRBV3-2; CDR3 protein: CASSQQGYQPQHF
J gene: TRBJ2-5; V gene: TRBV5-1; CDR3 protein: CASSFFSETQYF
J gene: TRBJ1-1; V gene: TRBV2; CDR3 protein: CASSLGGEGLNTEAFF
J gene: TRBJ1-1; V gene: TRBV6-5; CDR3 protein: CASRQQGETEAFF
J gene: TRBJ2-1; V gene: TRBV28; CDR3 protein: CASSSLRSTYNEQFF
J gene: TRBJ2-5; V gene: TRBV30; CDR3 protein: CAWSGSAQYF
J gene: TRBJ2-1; V gene: TRBV12-3/TRBV12-4; CDR3 protein: CASSLGSYNEQFF
J gene: TRBJ1-2; V gene: TRBV10-3; CDR3 protein: CAISEGAIYGYTF
J gene: TRBJ1-2; V gene: TRBV5-4; CDR3 protein: CASSKINRGTQYAPYYGYTF
J gene: TRBJ2-7; V gene: TRBV20-1; CDR3 protein: CSASGGRARSYEQYF
J gene: TRBJ1-2; V gene: TRBV7-2; CDR3 protein: CASSLTGSRGYTF
J gene: TRBJ2-7; V gene: TRBV5-6; CDR3 protein: CASSLDRGSEQYF
J gene: TRBJ1-1; V gene: TRBV27; CDR3 protein: CASSLTGGNTEAFF
J gene: TRBJ2-5; V gene: TRBV5-4; CDR3 protein: CASSLAGSETQYF
J gene: TRBJ1-5; V gene: TRBV11-3; CDR3 protein: CASSLVGGLNQPQHF
J gene: TRBJ2-5; V gene: TRBV3-1/TRBV3-2; CDR3 protein: CASRLAGEGETQYF
J gene: TRBJ2-5; V gene: TRBV19; CDR3 protein: CASSLYRGETQYF
J gene: TRBJ2-7; V gene: TRBV5-4; CDR3 protein: CASSTFSGGAEEQYF
J gene: TRBJ2-7; V gene: TRBV19; CDR3 protein: CASSIGAPAAYEQYF
J gene: TRBJ1-4; V gene: TRBV6-5; CDR3 protein: CASSYSSLRINEKLFF